Detailed here is one TCR beta chain. Its antigen is as yet unknown. This specimen comes from a study of cytomegalovirus exposure and HLA in healthy donors. General study results and limits: Most TCRs appeared rarely, but some public TCRs recurred in many donors.

Clones were read by immunoSEQ multiplex PCR, and TCRdb kept only the in-frame ones, dropping some. The sample contains 110,000 or so clones, 88% of which appear only once. Germline V gene data show CDR1 as SGHNT and CDR2 as YENEEA. Between the trimmed V and J ends, which lost 7 bases and 5 bases, there was a span of 9 bases. The CDR3 sequence is 13 residues long. Material: PBMCs. This sequence originates from a woman aged 18-29 years in good health and CMV-seronegative. The V call is TRBV11-3, the J call TRBJ1-6, with TRBD1 as a possible D gene (6 bases). The DNA of the CDR3 is TGTGCCAGCACACAGGGCGATAATTCACCCCTCCACTTT. Translated, it gives CASTQGDNSPLHF.